This TCR beta chain was captured in a study of T cell responses to AZD1222 COVID-19 vaccine. General study results and limits: Among AZD1222 vaccinees, only five or six were seropositive at baseline. Increases in Spike-specific TCR breadth and depth were seen after two AZD1222 doses. With dominance at 160-218 and 743-854, vaccine-associated CD4 TCRs spanned spike. Donors, mostly white British, included more females; clonal diversity was possibly underestimated.

Assay used: immunoSEQ multiplex PCR; TCRdb lists only in-frame clones, some missing. The sample has under 110,000 clones; around 87% are singletons. Of note for this clone: Antigen: not known.

The CDR3 runs 13 residues. The trim removed 10 bases at V and 5 bases at J, leaving 9 bases unmatched. Material: peripheral blood, obtained 28 days after the second AZD1222 dose. The sequence was collected from an adult who received the AZD1222 COVID-19 vaccine. The chain carries TRBV12-3 or TRBV12-4 and TRBJ2-5; the match to TRBD2 covers 8 bases. In nucleotides, the CDR3 is TGTGCCACCAGGGGACTAGGACGCGAGACCCAGTACTTC. It encodes CATRGLGRETQYF.